The TCR beta chain under discussion was sequenced for a study of CD8 T cells in ankylosing spondylitis. Study observations and caveats: Some of the motif variants had earlier been found in reactive arthritis patients' fluid and blood. Significant enrichment of disease-linked clones was reported in matched ankylosing spondylitis synovial fluid. Disease-linked clones proved CD8+ and comparatively uncommon in peripheral blood. A motif of several highly homologous TCR beta variants was seen as apparently characteristic of ankylosing spondylitis blood.

As for this clonotype: The antigen is unknown.

Using quantitative 5'-RACE with molecular barcodes, the authors made TCR beta libraries. TCRdb itself ran the 5' RACE reads through MiXCR, one entry per CDR3 protein. The table lists 220,000 or so distinct CDR3 sequences, around 16% of them singletons. V lost 6 bases to trimming and J lost 9 bases; unmatched junction nucleotides: 6. The germline V gene encodes CDR1 SGHKS and CDR2 YYEKEE (reference sequence). This CDR3 region has 12 residues. The chain links TRBV5-5 to TRBJ2-1, with 7 bases aligning to TRBD1. The receptor's source is a male donor with ankylosing spondylitis. Sequenced material: blood, either unsorted or a sorted T cell fraction (not recorded which). CDR3 in DNA: TGTGCCAGCACCACAGGGGATACTGAGCAGTTCTTC. This translates into CASTTGDTEQFF.